A single sample is the source of the 25 T cell receptor beta chains below, sequenced in a study of blood T cell repertoires in COVID-19. Repertoires were generated with immunoSEQ multiplex PCR, while TCRdb's copy carries only in-frame clones and drops some. The repertoire holds roughly 220,000 clones, with about 80% as singletons. The sample consisted of peripheral blood. The source of these receptors is a woman between 55 and 75 years old with acute or convalescent COVID-19.

The rearrangement links TRBV29-1 to TRBJ1-1, with TRBD1 identical over 7 bases. From germline, CDR1 is SQVTM and CDR2 ANQGSEA. Germline trimming cut 7 bases from V and 1 base from J; bases unmatched to any gene: 6. The CDR3 is made up of 13 amino acids. The CDR3 reads CSARQGSNTEAFF. The CDR3 DNA reads as TGCAGCGCCCGACAGGGTTCGAACACTGAAGCTTTCTTT.

The count of this clone is one. The chain combines TRBV11-2 with TRBJ2-1; 9 bases agree with TRBD1. The V segment lost 0 bases and the J segment 13 bases; nucleotides outside the gene matches: 22. The CDR3 is 19 amino acids. In germline, CDR1 is SGHAT, CDR2 FQNNGV. Written as DNA, the CDR3 is TGTGCCAGCAGCTTAGATAATGGGGACAGCAGGACAGGGGTCTCCGTTCAGTTCTTC. It encodes CASSLDNGDSRTGVSVQFF.

The genes are TRBV28 and TRBJ1-6; TRBD1 agrees at 8 bases. Germline V gene lookup returns CDR1 MDHEN and CDR2 SYDVKM. This CDR3 contains 13 residues. J lost 6 bases, V lost 5 bases, and 0 bases had no gene match. CDR3 region: CASSTGGNSPLHF. CDR3 bases: TGTGCCAGCAGTACAGGGGGTAATTCACCCCTCCACTTT.

The rearrangement joins TRBV4-2 to TRBJ2-2, with unresolved D. Trimming stripped 0 bases from V and 4 bases from J, with 6 bases between. The CDR3 is 14 amino acids. The germline gives CDR1 LGHNA, CDR2 YNFKEQ. CDR3 in DNA: TGTGCCAGCAGCCAAGATCACGGCACCGGGGAGCTGTTTTTT. Amino acid sequence: CASSQDHGTGELFF.

The rearrangement uses TRBV10-3 and TRBJ2-3; the match to TRBD1 covers 9 bases. Germline V gives CDR1 ENHRY, CDR2 SYGVKD. The CDR3 is 15 residues long. J lost 2 bases, V lost 6 bases, and 6 bases had no gene match. DNA for the CDR3: TGTGCCATCAGCAGGACAGGGGAAGTCACAGATACGCAGTATTTT. Its protein is CAISRTGEVTDTQYF.

This clone was observed a single time. J is TRBJ2-3 and V is TRBV9; D gene ambiguous. The germline CDR1 and CDR2 sequences are SGDLS and YYNGEE. This CDR3 is built from 14 residues. The V gene lost 3 bases and the J gene lost 1 base, with 9 bases spanning the gap. The CDR3 here is CASSGSRGTDTQYF. CDR3 in DNA: TGTGCCAGCAGCGGGAGCCGGGGCACAGATACGCAGTATTTT.

This chain joins TRBV5-5 and TRBJ2-7, with D perhaps TRBD1 (5 bases). The germline CDR1 and CDR2 sequences are SGHKS and YYEKEE (reference sequence). The CDR3 has 15 residues. V was clipped by 4 bases and J by 4 bases, with 18 bases between them. The CDR3 DNA follows: TGTGCCAGCAGCGGACACTATTCCCTCCAGTACGAGCAGTACTTC. It is translated as CASSGHYSLQYEQYF.

Only one count was recorded for this clone. This chain connects TRBV4-2 to TRBJ1-6; D may be TRBD1 (6 bases). Germline CDR1 is LGHNA and CDR2 is YNFKEQ. Trimming stripped 2 bases from V and 7 bases from J, with 18 bases between. CDR3 length: 17 residues. CDR3 in amino acids: CASSQITGKGGNSPLHF. The CDR3 DNA sequence: TGTGCCAGCAGCCAAATAACAGGGAAAGGCGGGAATTCACCCCTCCACTTT.

The genes are TRBV6-2 or TRBV6-3 and TRBJ1-1; D perhaps matches TRBD1 (5 bases). Trimming removed 2 bases at V and 3 bases at J, with 13 bases between. The germline V gene has CDR1 MNHEY and CDR2 SVGEGT. The CDR3 covers 15 residues. CDR3 in DNA: TGTGCCAGCAGTTACGGACGGGGGTGGGACACTGAAGCTTTCTTT. Its translation: CASSYGRGWDTEAFF.

V gene TRBV4-1 combines with J gene TRBJ1-5; TRBD1 matches 7 bases. Losses at the gene ends were 1 base for V and 3 bases for J; bases not matched to a gene: 3. Germline-derived CDR1 and CDR2 are MGHRA and YSYEKL. The CDR3 has 15 residues. The CDR3 loop is CASSQGQGLNQPQHF. CDR3 in DNA: TGCGCCAGCAGCCAAGGACAGGGACTCAATCAGCCCCAGCATTTT.

This clone was seen a few times. The chain joins TRBV27 to TRBJ1-3; 7 bases are shared with TRBD1. Per the germline V gene, CDR1 is MNHEY and CDR2 is SMNVEV (reference sequence). Trimming took 2 bases from V and 4 from J; bases not matched to a gene: 5. This CDR3 has 15 amino acids. The CDR3 here is CASSLAGGTGNTIYF. The CDR3 DNA reads TGTGCCAGCAGTTTAGCAGGGGGGACGGGAAACACCATATATTTT.

The J gene is TRBJ2-1, the V gene TRBV11-2, with 9 bases identical to TRBD2. The length of the CDR3 is 16 residues. V shed 3 bases, J shed 3 bases, and the junction held 6 bases outside the gene matches. Germline assignment: CDR1 SGHAT and CDR2 FQNNGV. The CDR3 nucleotides are TGTGCCAGCAGCTTGGTCCCTAGCGGGATCTACAATGAGCAGTTCTTC. As protein: CASSLVPSGIYNEQFF. The full variable domain, with the rest looked up from reference TRBV11-2 and TRBJ2-1, is EAGVAQSPRYKIIEKRQSVAFWCNPISGHATLYWYQQILGQGPKLLIQFQNNGVVDDSQLPKDRFSAERLKGVDSTLKIQPAKLEDSAVYLCASSLVPSGIYNEQFFGPGTRLTVL.

Comments on this clone: Other DNA variants within this sample encode the same CDR3. This chain links TRBV3-1 (or the pseudogene TRBV3-2) with TRBJ1-1; D may be TRBD1 (5 bases). The CDR3 contains 13 residues. Trimming removed 4 bases from V and 2 bases from J, with 8 bases in between. Looked up from germline, CDR1 is LGHDT and CDR2 is YNNKEL (reference sequence). CDR3 region: CASSLQGNTEAFF. The CDR3 DNA reads as TGTGCCAGCAGCCTTCAGGGCAACACTGAAGCTTTCTTT.

The rearrangement uses TRBV29-1 and TRBJ2-1; TRBD2 agrees at 9 bases. The germline gives CDR1 SQVTM, CDR2 ANQGSEA. J lost 0 bases, V lost 6 bases, and 15 bases had no gene match. The CDR3 has 18 amino acids. CDR3 bases: TGCAGCGTCCAAGTACCGGAGCGGGGGGCTTACTCCTACAATGAGCAGTTCTTC. Amino acids: CSVQVPERGAYSYNEQFF.

This clone was observed once. The CDR3 bases are TGTGCCAGTAGTATTGAGACAGGGCGGGAAGCTTTCTTT. Translated: CASSIETGREAFF. The chain couples TRBV19 to TRBJ1-1; 7 bases match TRBD1. The V segment lost 3 bases and the J segment 8 bases; nucleotides outside the gene matches: 6. CDR1 is LNHDA and CDR2 is SQIVND in the germline V gene (reference sequence). CDR3 length: 13 amino acids.

V gene TRBV5-6 combines with J gene TRBJ1-2; a possible D gene is TRBD1 (5 bases). V dropped 4 bases and J dropped 4 bases, with 17 bases sitting between them. The germline V gene has CDR1 SGHDT and CDR2 YYEEEE. The CDR3 is 15 amino acids. The CDR3 nucleotides read TGTGCCAGCAGCCTGGGAAGGGGAGGGCCCTATGGCTACACCTTC. It translates to CASSLGRGGPYGYTF.

The chain employs TRBV28 and TRBJ1-4; D might be TRBD1 (6 bases). This CDR3 region has 15 residues. Germline values: CDR1 MDHEN, CDR2 SYDVKM. Trimming took 6 bases from V and 4 from J, leaving 15 bases between them. CDR3 loop: CASSSGQTHNEKLFF. The CDR3, as DNA: TGTGCCAGCAGCTCCGGACAGACGCATAATGAAAAACTGTTTTTT.

V is TRBV12-5 and J is TRBJ2-1, with 10 bases identical to TRBD1. Losses at the gene ends were 3 bases for V and 3 bases for J; bases not matched to a gene: 8. This CDR3 comprises 17 residues. The germline V gene has CDR1 LGHNT and CDR2 FRNRAP. The CDR3 protein is CASGFHPGTGDYNEQFF. CDR3 coding DNA: TGTGCTAGTGGTTTTCACCCCGGGACAGGGGACTACAATGAGCAGTTCTTC.

This chain uses TRBV12-3 or TRBV12-4 with TRBJ2-3, with unresolved D. Trimming stripped 8 bases from V and 11 bases from J, with 11 bases between. The CDR3 has 10 residues. The CDR3 bases are TGTGCCAGCGGGCCTGGTATGCAGTATTTT. Translating gives CASGPGMQYF.

V usage is TRBV6-5 and J usage is TRBJ1-2, with TRBD1 matching 9 bases. The ends lost 0 bases at V and 8 bases at J; junction bases unmatched: 1. Germline values: CDR1 MNHEY, CDR2 SVGAGI. This CDR3 contains 13 residues. This CDR3 is CASSYSGTGGYTF. The CDR3 nucleotides read TGTGCCAGCAGTTACTCAGGGACAGGGGGCTACACCTTC.

This clone was picked up a small number of times. The chain uses TRBV7-2 and TRBJ1-5, with 7 bases aligning to TRBD1. This CDR3 spans 15 amino acids. V lost 1 base, J lost 1 base, and 1 base stayed unmatched. Germline-derived CDR1 and CDR2 are SGHTA and FQGNSA. The CDR3 protein is CASSLVQGSNQPQHF. The CDR3 DNA reads TGTGCCAGCAGCTTAGTACAGGGGAGCAATCAGCCCCAGCATTTT.

This chain uses TRBV6-5 with TRBJ1-1; the D is unclear. CDR3 length: 10 residues. Trimming took off 8 bases at V and 10 bases at J, with 11 bases between the two ends. Germline CDR1 reads MNHEY; CDR2 reads SVGAGI. DNA of the CDR3: TGTGCCAGCGGCTCGGGGAGAGCTTTCTTT. Residues: CASGSGRAFF.

The rearrangement links TRBV6-2 or TRBV6-3 to TRBJ2-7; TRBD1 matches at 10 bases. The CDR3 runs 15 residues. CDR1 and CDR2 (germline): MNHEY, SVGEGT. Germline trimming cut 6 bases from V and 4 bases from J; bases unmatched to any gene: 9. CDR3 region: CASSSAGTGEYEQYF. The DNA for the CDR3 is TGTGCCAGCAGCTCAGCCGGGACAGGGGAATACGAGCAGTACTTC.

This chain connects TRBV10-1 to TRBJ1-1; D call uncertain. The CDR3 has 13 amino acids. V lost 10 bases to trimming and J lost 0 bases, with 12 bases between them. CDR1 and CDR2 (germline): WNHNN, SYGVQD (reference sequence). CDR3 sequence (DNA): TGCGCCATCAACTGTACTTTGAACACTGAAGCTTTCTTT. Its protein product is CAINCTLNTEAFF.

The chain carries TRBV5-1 and TRBJ2-1; 15 nucleotides match TRBD2. The CDR3 spans 19 residues. Trimming took 0 bases from V and 0 from J; bases not matched to a gene: 4. Germline V lookup: CDR1 SGHRS, CDR2 YFSETQ. The chain's CDR3 is CASSLAGTSGGLSYNEQFF. Written as DNA, the CDR3 is TGCGCCAGCAGCTTGGCAGGGACTAGCGGGGGGCTCTCCTACAATGAGCAGTTCTTC.